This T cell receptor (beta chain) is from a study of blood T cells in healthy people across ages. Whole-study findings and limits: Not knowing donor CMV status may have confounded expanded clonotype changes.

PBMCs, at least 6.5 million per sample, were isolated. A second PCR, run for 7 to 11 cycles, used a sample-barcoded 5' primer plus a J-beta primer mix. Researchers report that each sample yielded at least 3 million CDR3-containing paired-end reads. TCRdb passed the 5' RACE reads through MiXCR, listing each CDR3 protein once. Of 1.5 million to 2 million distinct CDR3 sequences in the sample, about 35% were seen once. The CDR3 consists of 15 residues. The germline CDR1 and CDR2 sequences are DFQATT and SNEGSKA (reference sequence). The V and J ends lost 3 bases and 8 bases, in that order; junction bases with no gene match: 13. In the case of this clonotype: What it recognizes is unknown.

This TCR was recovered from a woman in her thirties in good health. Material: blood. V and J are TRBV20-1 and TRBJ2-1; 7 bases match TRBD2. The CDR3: CSASPREAGMDEQFF. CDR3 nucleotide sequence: TGCAGTGCTAGCCCCCGGGAAGCGGGGATGGATGAGCAGTTCTTC.